Listed here are 16 T cell receptor beta chains from one sample, sequenced in a study of response to subunit inactivated influenza vaccine (dated by TCRdb to the late 2010s). The library was prepared using RT-PCR. Sequenced on an Illumina HiSeq 2500. TCRdb redid the processing of the public reads, applying fastp at Q25 and MiXCR, and retained in-frame beta chains. Each CDR3 protein appears once, grouped with its most common genes and DNA. Across this sample there are approximately 500,000 distinct CDR3 sequences, with 10% to 15% seen only once. The ten largest account for under 15% of the sample. The sample's time point label, decoded: more than 35 days after influenza vaccine administration. The source was PBMCs from blood, collected 40 to 50 days after vaccination. The receptors were gathered from a man in his fifties or sixties who received an inactivated influenza vaccine. Donor details come from another sample of the same person, matched by shared clones.

The rearrangement joins TRBV6-2 or TRBV6-3 to TRBJ2-2; D ambiguous. The CDR3 runs to 15 residues. Germline V gene data show CDR1 as MNHEY and CDR2 as SVGEGT. The ends were cut back, 5 bases at V and 4 bases at J, with 14 bases in the middle. In nucleotides, the CDR3 is TGTGCCAGCAGTGACCGGTCTGTTGGCACCGGGGAGCTGTTTTTT. Its translation: CASSDRSVGTGELFF.

This clonotype occurred many times. The chain combines TRBV4-2 with TRBJ2-7; TRBD2 agrees at 8 bases. This CDR3 spans 15 amino acids. J was trimmed by 6 bases and V by 2 bases; bases with no gene match: 9. The germline gives CDR1 LGHNA, CDR2 YNFKEQ. CDR3 in amino acids: CASSQLGTRTLEQYF. In DNA, the CDR3 is TGTGCCAGCAGCCAACTCGGGACTAGAACCCTCGAGCAGTACTTC.

This rearrangement joins TRBV3-1 to TRBJ2-7; 8 bases are a match to TRBD1. Germline V gene lookup returns CDR1 LGHDT and CDR2 YNNKEL (reference sequence). V lost 3 bases and J lost 3; bases outside the gene matches: 1. The CDR3 totals 13 residues. The DNA for the CDR3 is TGTGCCAGCAGCCAGGACAGGGTCTACGAGCAGTACTTC. The encoded protein is CASSQDRVYEQYF.

This clonotype was found many times. The V gene is TRBV7-2, the J gene TRBJ2-3; 7 nucleotides line up with TRBD2. The junction had 9 bases not matched to a gene; V was cut back by 1 base and J by 5 bases. This CDR3 contains 16 residues. From germline, CDR1 is SGHTA and CDR2 FQGNSA. As DNA, the CDR3 is TGTGCCAGCAGCTTAGACCGGGGAGGGGTTTTAGATACGCAGTATTTT. Protein product: CASSLDRGGVLDTQYF.

In regard to this clonotype: Possible read error: a much larger clone is one base away. The rearrangement uses TRBV29-1 and TRBJ2-3; D ambiguous. The germline gives CDR1 SQVTM, CDR2 ANQGSEA. The CDR3 has 14 residues. The CDR3 loop reads CSVAALGPAETQYF. The CDR3 DNA sequence: TGCAGCGTTGCTGCTTTGGGCCCGGCAGAAACGCAGTATTTT.

This clonotype was found a few times. CDR3 in amino acids: CSVAKEIGELFF. CDR3 DNA: TGCAGCGTTGCGAAGGAGATCGGGGAGCTGTTTTTT. The chain joins TRBV29-1 to TRBJ2-2; D remains unclear. The CDR3 covers 12 residues. CDR1 SQVTM and CDR2 ANQGSEA come from the germline V gene. The V gene lost 4 bases and the J gene lost 7 bases, with 10 bases spanning the gap.

V and J are TRBV10-3 and TRBJ1-6; 7 bases agree with TRBD1. J gave up 7 bases and V 6 bases, and 6 bases lay outside the gene matches. The CDR3 is 14 residues long. In germline, CDR1 is ENHRY, CDR2 SYGVKD. The CDR3: CAIRDRQGNSPLHF. CDR3 DNA: TGTGCCATCAGGGATCGACAGGGAAATTCACCCCTCCACTTT.

The genes are TRBV9 and TRBJ2-1; D ambiguous. CDR3 length: 16 amino acids. Germline V gene sequence: CDR1 SGDLS, CDR2 YYNGEE. The V end lost 0 bases, the J end lost 3 bases, and 13 bases lay between the germline ends. Written as DNA, the CDR3 is TGTGCCAGCAGCGTAGGGTGGCGCGCAGGCTACAATGAGCAGTTCTTC. This codes for CASSVGWRAGYNEQFF. Full variable domain (remainder filled in from reference TRBV9 and TRBJ2-1): DSGVTQTPKHLITATGQRVTLRCSPRSGDLSVYWYQQSLDQGLQFLIQYYNGEERAKGNILERFSAQQFPDLHSELNLSSLELGDSALYFCASSVGWRAGYNEQFFGPGTRLTVL.

This chain uses TRBV21-1 with TRBJ2-3; no check of the table's D call, TRBD2, against the DNA was made. TRBV21-1 is a pseudogene locus. The CDR3 covers 16 residues. The CDR3 is CASSKDQRGGGSAQYF. The CDR3, as DNA: TGTGCCAGCAGCAAAGACCAGCGGGGGGGCGGGTCAGCGCAGTATTTT.

This clonotype was seen only a few times. The chain combines TRBV20-1 with TRBJ2-1; no definite D call. The CDR3 is made up of 16 amino acids. V was shortened by 6 bases and J by 0 bases, with 18 bases between the two germline ends. CDR1 is DFQATT, CDR2 SNEGSKA, per germline (reference sequence). This CDR3 reads CSANDWTAGSYNEQFF. The CDR3 DNA reads as TGCAGTGCCAATGACTGGACCGCCGGCTCCTACAATGAGCAGTTCTTC.

This chain's CDR3 is CASSPHGQLILMNTEAFF. CDR3 coding DNA: TGTGCCAGCAGCCCCCACGGACAGCTAATTCTCATGAACACTGAAGCTTTCTTT. This chain uses TRBV9 with TRBJ1-1; weak D call: TRBD1 (6 bases). The V end lost 4 bases, the J end lost 0 bases, and 22 bases lay between the germline ends. CDR1 and CDR2 (germline): SGDLS, YYNGEE. The CDR3 loop spans 18 amino acids.

Written as DNA, the CDR3 is TGTGCCAGCAGCTTAGCGGGCAGACCTTACTACGAGCAGTACTTC. This gives the protein CASSLAGRPYYEQYF. The chain has TRBV7-2 and TRBJ2-7, with D hard to call. The CDR3 loop spans 15 amino acids. V was clipped by 0 bases and J by 3 bases, with 12 bases between them. CDR1 SGHTA and CDR2 FQGNSA come from the germline V gene.

This clonotype was detected once. The rearrangement links TRBV28 to TRBJ2-5, with TRBD2 matching over 12 bases. This CDR3 has 16 residues. Germline V gene sequence: CDR1 MDHEN, CDR2 SYDVKM. The V and J ends lost 5 bases and 5 bases, in that order; junction bases with no gene match: 9. The CDR3 DNA reads as TGTGCCAGCAGTGGACTAGCGGGATCCACGGGGGAGACCCAGTACTTC. Translation gives CASSGLAGSTGETQYF.

This chain joins TRBV28 and TRBJ2-3; possibly TRBD2 for D (5 bases). Looked up from germline, CDR1 is MDHEN and CDR2 is SYDVKM. The length of the CDR3 is 19 residues. With 6 bases removed from V and 2 bases from J, the gap between germline ends came to 27 bases. For the CDR3, the DNA is TGTGCCAGCAGACGAACTAGAATCCTAGCCCCCCACACCACAGATACGCAGTATTTT. Residues: CASRRTRILAPHTTDTQYF.

This chain links TRBV7-9 with TRBJ2-1, with D hard to call. In germline, CDR1 is SEHNR, CDR2 FQNEAQ (reference sequence). This CDR3 is built from 13 residues. Trimming took off 1 base at V and 8 bases at J, with 9 bases between the two ends. The CDR3 DNA is TGTGCCAGCAGCTTAGTGGGTTGGGATGAGCAGTTCTTC. This codes for CASSLVGWDEQFF.

The chain employs TRBV4-2 and TRBJ2-5, with TRBD2 matching over 7 bases. The CDR3 has 15 amino acids. V shed 7 bases and J 4 bases; nucleotides not matched to a gene: 12. Per the germline V gene, CDR1 is LGHNA and CDR2 is YNFKEQ. The CDR3 region is CASTRAAGVGETQYF. Written as DNA, the CDR3 is TGTGCCAGCACTCGGGCGGCGGGAGTTGGAGAGACCCAGTACTTC.